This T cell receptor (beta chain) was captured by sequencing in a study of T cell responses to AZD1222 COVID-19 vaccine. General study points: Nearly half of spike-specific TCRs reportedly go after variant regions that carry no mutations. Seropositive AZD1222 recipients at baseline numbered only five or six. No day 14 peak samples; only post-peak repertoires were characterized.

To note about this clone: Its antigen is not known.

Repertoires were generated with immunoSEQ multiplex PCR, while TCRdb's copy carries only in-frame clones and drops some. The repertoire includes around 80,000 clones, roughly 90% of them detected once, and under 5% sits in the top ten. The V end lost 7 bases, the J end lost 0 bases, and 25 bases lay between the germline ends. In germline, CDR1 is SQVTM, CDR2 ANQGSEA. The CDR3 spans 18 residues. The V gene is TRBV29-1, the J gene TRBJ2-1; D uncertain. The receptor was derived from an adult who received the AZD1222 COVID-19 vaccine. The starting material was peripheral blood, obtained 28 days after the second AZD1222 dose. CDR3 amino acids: CSAEGYDETSSSYNEQFF. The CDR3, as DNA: TGCAGCGCGGAAGGTTACGACGAAACATCGAGCTCCTACAATGAGCAGTTCTTC.